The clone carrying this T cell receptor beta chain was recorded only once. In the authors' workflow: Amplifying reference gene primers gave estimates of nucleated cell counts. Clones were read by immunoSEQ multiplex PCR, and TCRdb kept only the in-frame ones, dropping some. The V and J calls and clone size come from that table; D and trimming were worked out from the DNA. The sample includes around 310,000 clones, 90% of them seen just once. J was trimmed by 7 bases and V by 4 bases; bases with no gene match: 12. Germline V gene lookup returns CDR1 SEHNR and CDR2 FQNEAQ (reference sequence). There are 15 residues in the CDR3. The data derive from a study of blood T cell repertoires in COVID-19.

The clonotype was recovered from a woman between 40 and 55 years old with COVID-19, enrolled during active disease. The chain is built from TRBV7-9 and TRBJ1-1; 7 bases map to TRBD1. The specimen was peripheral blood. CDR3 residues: CASSSGTVRTSEAFF. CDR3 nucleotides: TGTGCCAGCAGCTCTGGGACAGTGAGAACAAGTGAAGCTTTCTTT.